A selection of T cell receptor beta chains follows, all from one sample in a study of graft-versus-host responses after intestinal transplantation. Sequenced by immunoSEQ multiplex PCR; TCRdb stores in-frame clones only, minus some. The table lists under 80,000 clones, approximately 92% of them singletons. The sequencing used PBMCs, collected 98 days after intestinal transplantation. All receptors come from a human patient who received an intestinal transplant, so some T cells may come from the graft donor. Each CDR3 is given with its conserved first and last residue. A D gene is named only where the DNA matches it firmly. Some rows have no size entry. The others give once, few or many, or a class for an expanded clone.

length: 12; J: TRBJ1-2; D: .; size: .; V: TRBV19; CDR3: CASSVGAGGYTF; DNA: TGTGCCAGTAGCGTTGGGGCCGGAGGCTACACCTTC
length: 15; J: TRBJ1-1; D: TRBD1; size: .; V: TRBV6-5; CDR3: CASSPLGQGNTEAFF; DNA: TGTGCCAGCAGTCCCTTGGGACAGGGAAACACTGAAGCTTTCTTT
length: 13; J: TRBJ1-1; D: TRBD1; size: .; V: TRBV27; CDR3: CASSSTGSTEAFF; DNA: TGTGCCAGCAGTTCGACAGGGTCGACTGAAGCTTTCTTT
length: 13; J: TRBJ2-2; D: .; size: .; V: TRBV19; CDR3: CASSITRGGELFF; DNA: TGTGCCAGTAGTATAACGAGGGGCGGGGAGCTGTTTTTT
length: 16; J: TRBJ2-2; D: TRBD1; size: once; V: TRBV5-1; CDR3: CASSPGQIGNTGELFF; DNA: TGCGCCAGCAGCCCGGGACAGATAGGGAACACCGGGGAGCTGTTTTTT
length: 14; J: TRBJ2-3; D: .; size: .; V: TRBV2; CDR3: CASRMGQSTDTQYF; DNA: TGTGCCAGCAGGATGGGGCAGAGCACAGATACGCAGTATTTT
length: 12; J: TRBJ2-3; D: .; size: .; V: TRBV9; CDR3: CASSASTDTQYF; DNA: TGTGCCAGCAGCGCCAGCACAGATACGCAGTATTTT
length: 18; J: TRBJ2-7; D: TRBD2; size: .; V: TRBV15; CDR3: CATSRESWTGLAGNEQYF; DNA: TGTGCCACCAGCAGAGAAAGTTGGACAGGACTAGCGGGAAACGAGCAGTACTTC
length: 15; J: TRBJ2-3; D: .; size: .; V: TRBV5-6; CDR3: CASSLYGGGTDTQYF; DNA: TGTGCCAGCAGCTTGTACGGCGGCGGCACAGATACGCAGTATTTT
length: 18; J: TRBJ2-1; D: TRBD1; size: .; V: TRBV5-1; CDR3: CASSLGDRGQQRYNEQFF; DNA: TGCGCCAGCAGCTTGGGGGACAGGGGGCAGCAACGCTACAATGAGCAGTTCTTC
length: 15; J: TRBJ2-1; D: .; size: .; V: TRBV4-1; CDR3: CASSPSVTVYNEQFF; DNA: TGCGCCAGCAGCCCCTCCGTGACAGTCTACAATGAGCAGTTCTTC
length: 14; J: TRBJ2-2; D: .; size: .; V: TRBV7-7; CDR3: CASSLRGDTGELFF; DNA: TGTGCTAGCAGCTTAAGGGGGGACACCGGGGAGCTGTTTTTT
length: 13; J: TRBJ2-5; D: .; size: .; V: TRBV5-1; CDR3: CASSFSLQETQYF; DNA: TGCGCCAGCAGCTTTTCGCTGCAGGAGACCCAGTACTTC
length: 19; J: TRBJ1-2; D: TRBD1; size: once; V: TRBV5-1; CDR3: CASSLAGTGDPGANYGYTF; DNA: TGCGCCAGCAGCTTGGCCGGGACAGGGGACCCCGGAGCTAACTATGGCTACACCTTC
length: 17; J: TRBJ2-7; D: TRBD1; size: .; V: TRBV19; CDR3: CASSPFLWTGAFYEQYF; DNA: TGTGCCAGTAGTCCCTTTTTGTGGACAGGGGCTTTTTACGAGCAGTACTTC
length: 13; J: TRBJ1-6; D: TRBD1; size: .; V: TRBV2; CDR3: CASRQGANSPLHF; DNA: TGTGCCAGCAGACAGGGGGCGAATTCACCCCTCCACTTT
length: 14; J: TRBJ2-2; D: .; size: .; V: TRBV7-2; CDR3: CASSGRLNTGELFF; DNA: TGTGCCAGCAGCGGACGGCTGAACACCGGGGAGCTGTTTTTT
length: 15; J: TRBJ2-7; D: .; size: .; V: TRBV6-6; CDR3: CASTPTGTDSYEQYF; DNA: TGTGCCAGCACTCCTACCGGGACGGACTCCTACGAGCAGTACTTC
length: 13; J: TRBJ1-1; D: TRBD1; size: .; V: TRBV5-1; CDR3: CASSFRGQLEAFF; DNA: TGCGCCAGCAGCTTCCGGGGACAGCTTGAAGCTTTCTTT
length: 18; J: TRBJ2-5; D: TRBD2; size: .; V: TRBV5-1; CDR3: CASSLNPAGGPYQETQYF; DNA: TGCGCCAGCAGCTTAAATCCAGCGGGGGGGCCGTACCAAGAGACCCAGTACTTC
length: 14; J: TRBJ2-1; D: .; size: .; V: TRBV6-1; CDR3: CASTRTDSYNEQFF; DNA: TGTGCCAGCACCAGGACGGATTCCTACAATGAGCAGTTCTTC
length: 15; J: TRBJ2-1; D: .; size: .; V: TRBV7-9; CDR3: CASSWNTELYNEQFF; DNA: TGTGCCAGCAGCTGGAATACAGAGTTATACAATGAGCAGTTCTTC
length: 14; J: TRBJ1-5; D: .; size: .; V: TRBV15; CDR3: CATSRALSNQPQHF; DNA: TGTGCCACCAGCAGGGCCCTTAGCAATCAGCCCCAGCATTTT
length: 14; J: TRBJ2-5; D: .; size: .; V: TRBV4-1; CDR3: CASSQEAVQETQYF; DNA: TGCGCCAGCAGCCAAGAGGCAGTTCAAGAGACCCAGTACTTC
length: 14; J: TRBJ1-5; D: TRBD1; size: .; V: TRBV2; CDR3: CASSRGQGNQPQHF; DNA: TGTGCCAGCAGCCGGGGACAGGGGAATCAGCCCCAGCATTTT
length: 15; J: TRBJ1-2; D: TRBD1; size: .; V: TRBV10-3; CDR3: CAISSWDSLDYGYTF; DNA: TGTGCCATCAGCTCCTGGGACAGCCTGGACTATGGCTACACCTTC
length: 13; J: TRBJ1-2; D: TRBD1; size: .; V: TRBV5-1; CDR3: CASSFRGNYGYTF; DNA: TGCGCCAGCAGCTTCAGGGGGAACTATGGCTACACCTTC
length: 15; J: TRBJ2-3; D: TRBD1; size: .; V: TRBV6-4; CDR3: CASSAGTGGTDTQYF; DNA: TGTGCCAGCAGTGCCGGGACAGGGGGCACAGATACGCAGTATTTT
length: 15; J: TRBJ1-3; D: TRBD1; size: once; V: TRBV7-3; CDR3: CASSLTGDPGNTIYF; DNA: TGTGCCAGCAGTCTTACAGGGGACCCTGGAAACACCATATATTTT
length: 14; J: TRBJ2-1; D: .; size: .; V: TRBV7-9; CDR3: CASSSMRGGNEQFF; DNA: TGTGCCAGCAGCTCCATGAGGGGAGGCAATGAGCAGTTCTTC
length: 15; J: TRBJ1-2; D: .; size: .; V: TRBV5-4; CDR3: CASSLAGDYNYGYTF; DNA: TGTGCCAGCAGCTTGGCCGGTGATTATAACTATGGCTACACCTTC
length: 16; J: TRBJ2-3; D: TRBD2; size: .; V: TRBV28; CDR3: CASSLEGTSVTDTQYF; DNA: TGTGCCAGCAGTTTAGAGGGGACTAGCGTCACAGATACGCAGTATTTT
length: 15; J: TRBJ2-5; D: .; size: .; V: TRBV11-2; CDR3: CASSLEVASQETQYF; DNA: TGTGCCAGCAGCTTAGAAGTGGCGTCTCAAGAGACCCAGTACTTC
length: 19; J: TRBJ1-2; D: TRBD1; size: .; V: TRBV5-1; CDR3: CASSQLTVTGTGGFYGYTF; DNA: TGCGCCAGCAGCCAGCTCACAGTCACCGGGACAGGGGGCTTCTATGGCTACACCTTC
length: 13; J: TRBJ2-7; D: .; size: .; V: TRBV29-1; CDR3: CSAISGVSYEQYF; DNA: TGCAGCGCGATATCAGGGGTTTCCTACGAGCAGTACTTC
length: 16; J: TRBJ1-1; D: TRBD1; size: .; V: TRBV12-5; CDR3: CASGFTGGPTNTEAFF; DNA: TGTGCTAGTGGTTTTACAGGGGGACCGACGAACACTGAAGCTTTCTTT
length: 13; J: TRBJ2-1; D: .; size: .; V: TRBV10-3; CDR3: CAISDISYNEQFF; DNA: TGTGCCATCAGTGATATCTCTTACAATGAGCAGTTCTTC
length: 13; J: TRBJ1-2; D: .; size: .; V: TRBV7-6; CDR3: CASSQTGLGSYTF; DNA: TGTGCCAGCAGCCAAACAGGGTTAGGTAGCTACACCTTC
length: 13; J: TRBJ2-1; D: .; size: .; V: TRBV4-1; CDR3: CASSSGALDEQFF; DNA: TGCGCCAGCAGCTCAGGGGCCTTGGATGAGCAGTTCTTC
length: 14; J: TRBJ1-1; D: .; size: once; V: TRBV5-1; CDR3: CASSLWDKNTEAFF; DNA: TGCGCCAGCAGCTTGTGGGACAAGAACACTGAAGCTTTCTTT
length: 14; J: TRBJ1-5; D: .; size: .; V: TRBV6-5; CDR3: CASTKLHSNQPQHF; DNA: TGTGCCAGCACCAAACTCCATAGCAATCAGCCCCAGCATTTT
length: 14; J: TRBJ2-7; D: .; size: .; V: TRBV6-6; CDR3: CASSYGPGKYEQYF; DNA: TGTGCCAGCAGTTACGGGCCGGGCAAATACGAGCAGTACTTC
length: 11; J: TRBJ2-7; D: .; size: .; V: TRBV28; CDR3: CASSLGGREYF; DNA: TGTGCCAGCAGTTTGGGAGGCCGGGAGTACTTC
length: 16; J: TRBJ2-6; D: .; size: .; V: TRBV28; CDR3: CASSFVLGSGANVLTF; DNA: TGTGCCAGCAGTTTTGTTTTGGGGTCTGGGGCCAACGTCCTGACTTTC
length: 15; J: TRBJ1-1; D: .; size: .; V: TRBV27; CDR3: CASSPLDSMNTEAFF; DNA: TGTGCCAGCAGTCCCTTGGACAGCATGAACACTGAAGCTTTCTTT
length: 11; J: TRBJ2-1; D: TRBD1; size: .; V: TRBV20-1; CDR3: CSASRTGKQFF; DNA: TGCAGTGCTAGCCGGACAGGGAAGCAGTTCTTC
length: 10; J: TRBJ2-7; D: .; size: once; V: TRBV20-1; CDR3: CSAPRGEQYF; DNA: TGCAGTGCCCCGAGGGGCGAGCAGTACTTC
length: 16; J: TRBJ1-5; D: TRBD1; size: .; V: TRBV5-1; CDR3: CASSLGDREGIQPQHF; DNA: TGCGCCAGCAGCTTGGGGGACAGGGAGGGGATCCAGCCCCAGCATTTT
length: 17; J: TRBJ2-3; D: TRBD2; size: .; V: TRBV11-3; CDR3: CASSSGRPVAGTDTQYF; DNA: TGTGCCAGCAGCTCCGGGAGGCCCGTAGCGGGCACAGATACGCAGTATTTT
length: 16; J: TRBJ2-3; D: TRBD1; size: .; V: TRBV27; CDR3: CATSRWDRELGGTQYF; DNA: TGTGCCACCAGCCGGTGGGACAGGGAATTAGGAGGTACGCAGTATTTT
length: 16; J: TRBJ1-4; D: TRBD1; size: .; V: TRBV11-2; CDR3: CASSSPDRGTNEKLFF; DNA: TGTGCCAGCAGCTCCCCGGACAGGGGAACTAATGAAAAACTGTTTTTT
length: 16; J: TRBJ1-1; D: .; size: .; V: TRBV14; CDR3: CASSQDQGLRRTEAFF; DNA: TGTGCCAGCAGCCAAGATCAGGGGCTAAGAAGAACTGAAGCTTTCTTT
length: 14; J: TRBJ1-3; D: .; size: .; V: TRBV28; CDR3: CASFEGRVGNTIYF; DNA: TGTGCCAGCTTCGAGGGGCGAGTTGGAAACACCATATATTTT
length: 16; J: TRBJ2-5; D: TRBD1; size: .; V: TRBV9; CDR3: CASSVEPTGGAGTQYF; DNA: TGTGCCAGCAGCGTAGAACCAACAGGGGGCGCCGGGACCCAGTACTTC
length: 14; J: TRBJ1-1; D: .; size: .; V: TRBV6-1; CDR3: CASSPQGWDTEAFF; DNA: TGTGCCAGCAGTCCACAGGGATGGGACACTGAAGCTTTCTTT
length: 17; J: TRBJ1-5; D: .; size: .; V: TRBV11-2; CDR3: CASSLGRREDGNQPQHF; DNA: TGTGCCAGCAGCTTAGGTCGGAGGGAGGATGGCAATCAGCCCCAGCATTTT
length: 16; J: TRBJ1-2; D: .; size: .; V: TRBV21-1; CDR3: CASRYTPDRVNYGYTF; DNA: TGTGCCAGCAGATACACACCGGACAGGGTCAACTATGGCTACACCTTC
length: 15; J: TRBJ1-3; D: TRBD1; size: .; V: TRBV2; CDR3: CASSGPGGSGNTIYF; DNA: TGTGCCAGCAGTGGCCCAGGGGGCTCTGGAAACACCATATATTTT
length: 11; J: TRBJ1-1; D: .; size: .; V: TRBV6-1; CDR3: CASEGGTEAFF; DNA: TGTGCCAGCGAAGGGGGGACTGAAGCTTTCTTT